The 27 T cell receptor beta chains listed next were all sequenced from one sample in a study of CD8 T cells in Susac syndrome. Random hexamers were used to reverse transcribe the RNA input (roughly 0.5 to 1 ug). TCRdb fed the immunoSEQ multiplex PCR reads into MiXCR, producing one record per CDR3 protein. Of 150,000 to 200,000 distinct CDR3 sequences detected, approximately 94% appear once; the ten largest clones hold under 0.095%. The material sequenced was CD4+ T cells from PBMCs. The receptors originated from a human donor with multiple sclerosis.

CDR3 sequence reads: CASSLRGFDQPQHF. In DNA, the CDR3 is TGTGCCAGCAGTTTGCGGGGGTTCGACCAGCCCCAGCATTTT. This chain connects TRBV28 to TRBJ1-5; possibly TRBD1 for D (5 bases). CDR1 MDHEN and CDR2 SYDVKM come from the germline V gene. The CDR3 runs to 14 residues. V was clipped by 3 bases and J by 7 bases, with 13 bases between them. Full variable domain (outside the CDR3, taken from reference TRBV28 and TRBJ1-5): DVKVTQSSRYLVKRTGEKVFLECVQDMDHENMFWYRQDPGLGLRLIYFSYDVKMKEKGDIPEGYSVSREKKERFSLILESASTNQTSMYLCASSLRGFDQPQHFGDGTRLSIL.

The chain combines TRBV15 with TRBJ2-1; TRBD1 matches 8 bases. This CDR3 has 17 residues. CDR1 and CDR2 from the germline V gene are LNHNV and YYDKDF (reference sequence). Trimming at V came to 2 bases and at J to 6 bases, leaving 12 bases not matched to a gene. CDR3 region: CATSRLPLGQGVNEQFF. Here the CDR3 DNA reads TGTGCCACCAGCAGACTCCCCCTAGGACAGGGCGTCAATGAGCAGTTCTTC.

This clonotype was recorded once. V gene TRBV30 combines with J gene TRBJ1-2; possibly TRBD1 for D (5 bases). The V gene's germline CDR1 is GTSNPN and CDR2 SVGIG (reference sequence). The CDR3 spans 12 residues. The CDR3 DNA is TGTGCTTGGGACGGAGGGAACTATGGCTACACCTTC. It codes for CAWDGGNYGYTF.

The rearrangement links TRBV7-2 to TRBJ2-5; 8 bases match TRBD1. Germline V gene data show CDR1 as SGHTA and CDR2 as FQGNSA. There are 15 residues in the CDR3. The J segment lost 4 bases and the V segment lost 5 bases, leaving 9 bases of the junction unmatched. The CDR3 DNA reads TGTGCCAGCAGCGCTCGCCACAGGGGGAGAGAGACCCAGTACTTC. Translation: CASSARHRGRETQYF.

The chain carries TRBV6-1 and TRBJ1-2; perhaps TRBD1 as D (5 bases). The germline V gene encodes CDR1 MNHNS and CDR2 SASEGT. Trimming took 2 bases from V and 8 from J, leaving 12 bases between them. CDR3 length: 13 residues. CDR3 in amino acids: CASSESGRVGYTF. CDR3 sequence (DNA): TGTGCCAGCAGTGAAAGCGGCAGGGTCGGCTACACCTTC.

The chain carries TRBV5-1 and TRBJ2-5; a possible D gene is TRBD2 (5 bases). This CDR3 is 14 amino acids long. The germline V gene encodes CDR1 SGHRS and CDR2 YFSETQ. The ends were cut back, 0 bases at V and 3 bases at J, with 9 bases in the middle. The CDR3, as DNA: TGCGCCAGCAGCTTGGCTCGGGAAAAAGAGACCCAGTACTTC. It encodes CASSLAREKETQYF.

The V and J genes are TRBV14 and TRBJ2-1, with D unresolved. With 5 bases removed from V and 9 bases from J, the gap between germline ends came to 17 bases. The germline V gene has CDR1 SGHDN and CDR2 FVKESK. The CDR3 sequence is 14 residues long. DNA of the CDR3: TGTGCCAGCAGCAGGGAAATCGCCATTGCTGAGCAGTTCTTC. Translating gives CASSREIAIAEQFF.

This clonotype was observed a single time. CDR3 sequence (DNA): TGTGCCAGCGGCTCCGGGACAGGCTATGGCTACACCTTC. Residues: CASGSGTGYGYTF. V and J are TRBV5-4 and TRBJ1-2; TRBD1 matches at 8 bases. Germline V CDR1 and CDR2: SGHNT, YYREEE (reference sequence). CDR3 length equals 13 residues. V gave up 7 bases and J gave up 4 bases; unmatched junction bases: 6.

The V gene is TRBV30, the J gene TRBJ1-1; D not resolved. V lost 3 bases and J lost 3, with 20 bases in between. The germline gives CDR1 GTSNPN, CDR2 SVGIG (reference sequence). The CDR3 contains 16 residues. CDR3 region: CAWSVRAGWKDTEAFF. CDR3 in DNA: TGTGCCTGGAGCGTTAGGGCAGGTTGGAAGGACACTGAAGCTTTCTTT.

V is TRBV20-1 and J is TRBJ1-6; 7 bases match TRBD1. The length of the CDR3 is 14 residues. The V segment lost 1 base and the J segment 7 bases; nucleotides outside the gene matches: 4. CDR1 is DFQATT, CDR2 SNEGSKA, per germline (reference sequence). Written as DNA, the CDR3 is TGCAGTGCTAGAGGACAGGGTGGGAATTCACCCCTCCACTTT. As protein: CSARGQGGNSPLHF.

The V call is TRBV20-1, the J call TRBJ1-1; D ambiguous. The CDR3 loop spans 12 amino acids. V lost 1 base to trimming and J lost 10 bases, with 13 bases between them. Germline V gene data show CDR1 as DFQATT and CDR2 as SNEGSKA (reference sequence). CDR3 sequence (DNA): TGCAGTGCTAGAGGACCTTCCATCGGAGCTTTCTTT. Protein product: CSARGPSIGAFF.

The chain uses TRBV11-2 and TRBJ1-2, with 8 bases that match TRBD1. The V gene's germline CDR1 is SGHAT and CDR2 FQNNGV. The CDR3 loop spans 14 amino acids. J was trimmed by 8 bases and V by 1 base; bases with no gene match: 6. The CDR3 sequence is CASSLGTGLSGYTF. CDR3 nucleotide sequence: TGTGCCAGCAGCTTAGGGACAGGGCTAAGCGGCTACACCTTC.

The chain uses TRBV20-1 and TRBJ1-2; TRBD1 matches 7 bases. The ends lost 0 bases at V and 0 bases at J; junction bases unmatched: 7. The germline gives CDR1 DFQATT, CDR2 SNEGSKA (reference sequence). The CDR3 is made up of 16 amino acids. CDR3 amino acids: CSARDPRTGANYGYTF. The CDR3 region has the DNA TGCAGTGCTAGAGACCCTAGGACAGGAGCTAACTATGGCTACACCTTC.

This clonotype was seen just once. The chain combines TRBV23-1 with TRBJ1-2; D gene ambiguous. TRBV23-1 is treated as an ORF (open reading frame) with a function not yet certain. This CDR3 comprises 13 residues. V was shortened by 6 bases and J by 8 bases, with 16 bases between the two germline ends. In nucleotides, the CDR3 is TGCGCCAGCAGACCCAGGTATGTTCGCGGCTACACCTTC. Amino acid sequence: CASRPRYVRGYTF.

The chain recombines TRBV30 with TRBJ1-2; tentatively, D is TRBD1 (5 bases). V dropped 2 bases and J dropped 8 bases, with 9 bases sitting between them. The CDR3 contains 11 residues. CDR1 and CDR2 (germline): GTSNPN, SVGIG (reference sequence). CDR3 residues: CAWSREGGYTF. In DNA, the CDR3 is TGTGCCTGGAGTCGCGAGGGGGGCTACACCTTC. Variable domain in full (rest from reference TRBV30 and TRBJ1-2): SQTIHQWPATLVQPVGSPLSLECTVEGTSNPNLYWYRQAAGRGLQLLFYSVGIGQISSEVPQNLSASRPQDRQFILSSKKLLLSDSGFYLCAWSREGGYTFGSGTRLTVV.

The chain employs TRBV20-1 and TRBJ2-2; 9 bases match TRBD2. The CDR3 spans 16 residues. The junction had 6 bases not matched to a gene; V was cut back by 0 bases and J by 4 bases. Germline loops: CDR1 DFQATT, CDR2 SNEGSKA (reference sequence). The CDR3 nucleotides are TGCAGTGCTAGAGATCAGCGAGCGGGGGGCACCGGGGAGCTGTTTTTT. It yields the protein CSARDQRAGGTGELFF.

The chain employs TRBV15 and TRBJ2-5; perhaps D is TRBD1 or TRBD2 (5 bases each). CDR1 and CDR2 (germline): LNHNV, YYDKDF (reference sequence). The CDR3 runs 15 residues. Trimming left V 1 base short and J 1 base short, with 10 bases between. The CDR3 nucleotides read TGTGCCACCAGCAGAGTCCCGGGACGCCAAGAGACCCAGTACTTC. The encoded protein is CATSRVPGRQETQYF.

The chain is built from TRBV3-1 and TRBJ2-7; D is unresolved. Germline lookup yields CDR1 LGHDT and CDR2 YNNKEL (reference sequence). The CDR3 contains 13 residues. Deletions cut 2 bases from V and 1 base from J, with 6 bases between. This chain's CDR3 is CASSQLTSYEQYF. CDR3 coding DNA: TGTGCCAGCAGCCAACTTACGTCCTACGAGCAGTACTTC.

This chain connects TRBV15 to TRBJ1-2, with D hard to call. Germline values: CDR1 LNHNV, CDR2 YYDKDF (reference sequence). This CDR3 comprises 13 residues. V gave up 5 bases and J gave up 8 bases, with 15 bases separating them. CDR3 bases: TGTGCCACCAGCGGGGTGGGCCGTAGCGGCTACACCTTC. This sequence encodes CATSGVGRSGYTF.

This clonotype has a single count. This chain links TRBV29-1 with TRBJ1-1; D not certain. The CDR3 sequence is 13 residues long. Looked up from germline, CDR1 is SQVTM and CDR2 is ANQGSEA. V lost 2 bases, J lost 0 bases, and 7 bases lay in between. The CDR3 here is CSVETALNTEAFF. For the CDR3, the DNA is TGCAGCGTTGAAACGGCTCTGAACACTGAAGCTTTCTTT. The full variable domain, with the rest looked up from reference TRBV29-1 and TRBJ1-1, is SAVISQKPSRDICQRGTSLTIQCQVDSQVTMMFWYRQQPGQSLTLIATANQGSEATYESGFVIDKFPISRPNLTFSTLTVSNMSPEDSSIYLCSVETALNTEAFFGQGTRLTVV.

The chain uses TRBV20-1 and TRBJ2-3; D may be TRBD2 (6 bases). The CDR3 loop spans 13 amino acids. The V end lost 6 bases, the J end lost 6 bases, and 16 bases lay between the germline ends. CDR1 and CDR2 (germline): DFQATT, SNEGSKA (reference sequence). The DNA of the CDR3 is TGCAGTGCGCTAGGTGGGGAGGCGGATACGCAGTATTTT. This translates into CSALGGEADTQYF.

The chain uses TRBV7-2 and TRBJ2-5, with TRBD1 identical over 8 bases. Germline V CDR1 and CDR2: SGHTA, FQGNSA. The V gene end was trimmed by 4 bases and the J gene end by 5 bases; junction bases not matched to a gene: 9. This CDR3 is built from 15 residues. The CDR3 sequence is CASSSQGARGETQYF. CDR3 bases: TGTGCCAGCAGCTCTCAGGGGGCGAGGGGGGAGACCCAGTACTTC.

The J gene is TRBJ2-7, the V gene TRBV5-6, with 8 bases identical to TRBD2. In germline, CDR1 is SGHDT, CDR2 YYEEEE. CDR3 size: 16 residues. The V and J ends lost 4 bases and 0 bases, in that order; junction bases with no gene match: 9. The CDR3 sequence: CASSGTAGGHSYEQYF. Here the CDR3 DNA reads TGTGCCAGCAGCGGGACGGCGGGGGGCCACTCCTACGAGCAGTACTTC.

The chain links TRBV4-3 to TRBJ2-6; TRBD1 might be the D (5 bases). In germline, CDR1 is LGHNA, CDR2 YSLEER. The CDR3 is 18 residues long. Between the trimmed V and J ends, which lost 4 bases and 0 bases, there was a span of 16 bases. CDR3 sequence (DNA): TGCGCCAGCAGCCCTGCAGGGATAGGCAGCTCTGGGGCCAACGTCCTGACTTTC. Protein: CASSPAGIGSSGANVLTF.

The sample holds one count of this clonotype. CDR3 residues: CASKIEATPNYGYTF. The CDR3 DNA follows: TGTGCCAGTAAGATTGAGGCGACGCCTAACTATGGCTACACCTTC. The J gene is TRBJ1-2, the V gene TRBV19; D unclear. V gave up 7 bases and J gave up 0 bases, with 15 bases separating them. CDR1 and CDR2 from the germline V gene are LNHDA and SQIVND (reference sequence). There are 15 residues in the CDR3. The variable domain in full, completed from reference TRBV19 and TRBJ1-2, reads DGGITQSPKYLFRKEGQNVTLSCEQNLNHDAMYWYRQDPGQGLRLIYYSQIVNDFQKGDIAEGYSVSREKKESFPLTVTSAQKNPTAFYLCASKIEATPNYGYTFGSGTRLTVV.

The chain recombines TRBV20-1 with TRBJ2-3; D perhaps matches TRBD2 (7 bases). Germline CDR1 and CDR2: DFQATT and SNEGSKA (reference sequence). The CDR3 length is 11 residues. The germline V and J ends were trimmed by 7 bases and 4 bases, with 9 bases remaining between them. The CDR3 nucleotides are TGCAGTGGGGGGGGGCCAGATACGCAGTATTTT. This sequence encodes CSGGGPDTQYF.

V and J are TRBV7-2 and TRBJ2-7; a weak D match, TRBD2 (6 bases). The V gene's germline CDR1 is SGHTA and CDR2 FQGNSA. V lost 2 bases, J lost 5 bases, and 10 bases lay in between. There are 13 residues in the CDR3. The CDR3 protein is CASSLLRENEQYF. The CDR3, as DNA: TGTGCCAGCAGCTTACTCCGGGAGAACGAGCAGTACTTC.